A selection of T cell receptor beta chains follows, all from one sample in a study of shared clonotypes between healthy human individuals. TCRdb's copy holds only in-frame clones and misses some; the assay was immunoSEQ multiplex PCR. The table shows about 340,000 clones, with around 70% occurring only once. The sample was memory CD4+ T cells sorted from blood. Receptors originate from a man between 25 and 39 years old in good health. CDR3s include the opening cysteine and the closing phenylalanine or tryptophan. A D gene is named only where the DNA matches it firmly. Size is omitted from some rows. Given values are once, few, many or a class for expanded clones.

>TRBD2|16|TRBJ2-7|-|TRBV19
CASRQTGLAEAYEQYF
TGTGCCAGTCGCCAAACGGGACTAGCGGAGGCCTACGAGCAGTACTTC
>TRBD1|16|TRBJ2-3|-|TRBV10-3
CAIRSPGQGISDTQYF
TGTGCCATCAGGAGCCCGGGACAGGGGATATCAGATACGCAGTATTTT
>TRBD2|16|TRBJ2-3|-|TRBV10-1
CASSDRLAGGPHTQYF
TGCGCCAGCAGTGACAGGCTAGCGGGAGGGCCACATACGCAGTATTTT
>TRBD1|13|TRBJ2-5|-|TRBV10-2
CASSEWDRGQQYF
TGCGCCAGCAGTGAGTGGGACAGGGGGCAGCAGTACTTC
>TRBD2|19|TRBJ2-5|-|TRBV29-1
CSVEVGGIQAGGLQETQYF
TGCAGCGTTGAAGTCGGGGGAATTCAAGCGGGAGGTCTCCAAGAGACCCAGTACTTC
>-|15|TRBJ2-1|-|TRBV5-4
CASSLGGGSTNEQFF
TGTGCCAGCAGCCTCGGGGGAGGCAGTACCAATGAGCAGTTCTTC
>TRBD2|16|TRBJ2-7|-|TRBV10-1
CASSPALAGGLHEQYF
TGCGCCAGCAGCCCAGCCTTAGCGGGAGGGCTCCACGAGCAGTACTTC
>TRBD2|15|TRBJ2-1|-|TRBV18
CASSTSGGEYNEQFF
TGTGCCAGCTCAACTAGCGGGGGAGAATACAATGAGCAGTTCTTC
>TRBD2|17|TRBJ2-3|-|TRBV5-1
CASSGRLSGTIPDTQYF
TGCGCCAGCAGCGGCCGACTGAGCGGGACGATCCCAGATACGCAGTATTTT
>-|13|TRBJ2-7|-|TRBV5-1
CASNQGKDYEQYF
TGCGCCAGCAACCAGGGGAAAGACTACGAGCAGTACTTC
>TRBD2|15|TRBJ2-7|-|TRBV5-4
CASRRTSGPSYEQYF
TGTGCCAGCAGGAGGACTAGCGGGCCTTCCTACGAGCAGTACTTC
>-|13|TRBJ1-2|-|TRBV5-4
CASSLKGVEGYTF
TGTGCCAGCAGCTTAAAGGGAGTTGAGGGCTACACCTTC
>-|13|TRBJ2-1|few|TRBV10-3
CAISEGNGRMSFF
TGTGCCATCAGTGAAGGAAACGGGCGGATGAGTTTCTTC
>-|11|TRBJ2-1|-|TRBV11-2
CASSLGGEQFF
TGTGCCAGCAGCTTAGGGGGCGAGCAGTTCTTC
>-|13|TRBJ2-7|-|TRBV7-2
CASSLGRGSEQYF
TGTGCCAGCAGCTTAGGACGCGGCTCCGAGCAGTACTTC
>-|12|TRBJ2-2|-|TRBV27
CASSFYTGELFF
TGTGCCAGCAGCTTTTACACCGGGGAGCTGTTTTTT
>TRBD2|15|TRBJ2-5|few|TRBV5-3
CALKRERLVLETQYF
TGTGCCCTAAAGCGGGAGCGGCTGGTTTTGGAGACCCAGTACTTC
>-|16|TRBJ2-1|once|TRBV5-4
CASGQEGRGGHNEQFF
TGTGCCAGCGGCCAAGAGGGCAGGGGGGGTCACAATGAGCAGTTCTTC
>-|14|TRBJ2-7|-|TRBV7-3
CASSPTGSSYEQYF
TGTGCCAGCAGTCCCACCGGGAGCTCCTACGAGCAGTACTTC
>TRBD1|14|TRBJ2-7|-|TRBV18
CASSPGQGLWKQYF
TGTGCCAGCTCCCCGGGACAGGGGTTGTGGAAGCAGTACTTC
>-|15|TRBJ1-4|once|TRBV5-1
CASSDPGGDNEKLFF
TGCGCCAGCAGCGACCCAGGTGGGGATAATGAAAAACTGTTTTTT
>TRBD2|15|TRBJ2-7|-|TRBV6-5
CAIPLPAGGPYEQYF
TGTGCCATCCCCCTCCCGGCGGGAGGGCCTTACGAGCAGTACTTC
>TRBD2|16|TRBJ2-1|few|TRBV4-3
CASSQVGGSSYNEQFF
TGCGCCAGCAGCCAAGTAGGCGGGAGCTCCTACAATGAGCAGTTCTTC
>-|15|TRBJ2-7|-|TRBV7-9
CASSSRTDPSYEQYF
TGTGCCAGCAGCTCGAGGACAGACCCCTCCTACGAGCAGTACTTC
>-|13|TRBJ2-1|-|TRBV7-9
CASSEGAYNEQFF
TGTGCCAGCAGCGAGGGGGCCTACAATGAGCAGTTCTTC
>TRBD2|12|TRBJ2-7|-|TRBV7-8
CASGSGNYEQYF
TGTGCCAGCGGTAGCGGGAACTACGAGCAGTACTTC
>TRBD2|13|TRBJ2-3|once|TRBV29-1
CSSSGSGEDTQYF
TGCAGCTCTAGCGGGAGTGGGGAAGATACGCAGTATTTT
>-|16|TRBJ1-5|-|TRBV5-8
CASSSPLGRSNQPQHF
TGTGCCAGCAGCTCACCTCTAGGACGGTCCAATCAGCCCCAGCATTTT